This T cell receptor beta chain was identified in a study of blood T cell repertoires in COVID-19 (TCRdb year 2020). Turning to the overall study: Samples covering the acute and convalescent phases of COVID-19 were provided by collaborators in the United States, Italy and Spain. The prospective study material was composed of cDNA or gDNA derived from T cells, B-cell-depleted T cells, or PBMCs. Deeply sampled blood TCRbeta repertoires from subjects exposed to, actively infected with, or recovered from COVID-19 were included in the dataset. The repertoires were made available in a free public database intended to serve as a resource for research on the immune response to SARS-CoV-2. Samples came from the ongoing ImmuneRACE study (first 160 participants) plus 1,254 subjects from 6 global collaborators. Sample metadata almost always included a de-identified subject ID, COVID-19 status, age in years and sex. Where available, HLA class I and class II types were obtained from metadata supplied by the sample provider rather than from assay-based typing.

The immunoSEQ Assay, a bias-controlled multiplex PCR, was used to amplify TCRbeta CDR3 regions from genomic DNA. In the source study's methods: Within the assay, amplification of reference gene primers was used to estimate how many nucleated cells each sample contained. Sequence reads were collapsed and filtered to measure the absolute abundance of every unique TCRbeta CDR3 rearrangement. For each sample, productive Simpson clonality was calculated as the square root of Simpson's diversity index across productive rearrangements. TCRdb provides this immuneACCESS table in a form limited to in-frame rearrangements. Some clones are lacking; in checked studies, under half of them reflect an unresolved V gene, and why the rest are absent is not known. The V and J calls and clone size come from that table; D and trimming were worked out from the DNA. Present in this sample are a few hundred thousand clones, approximately 88% of which were seen just once. 1.6% of the sample comes from the top ten.

Unmatched junction bases come to 8, with V trimmed by 2 bases and J by 4 bases. The CDR1 and CDR2 encoded by the germline V gene are MNHEY and SVGEGT. From cysteine to phenylalanine, the CDR3 is 16 amino acids long. Only the CDR3 DNA is retained, 48 bases long and in frame from the first base. Comment on this clone: The antigen it recognizes is unknown. Base qualities are missing; no much larger clone stands one base away.

In Seattle, one collaborating source enrolled patients while the infection was active and tracked those patients longitudinally over the course of disease. Whole blood was collected in K2EDTA tubes by collaborating institutions according to the institutions' own protocols. For TCRbeta analysis, collaborators shipped samples as frozen whole blood, isolated PBMCs, or DNA extracted from either of those sample types. Broader findings and caveats from the paper: The quantity of clinical and demographic metadata differed by source and by participant and was supplied without curation.

The rearranged chain carries TRBV6-2 or TRBV6-3 and TRBJ1-2; 9 junctional bases match TRBD1. What was sequenced was peripheral blood. The clonotype originates from a woman in her twenties or thirties with COVID-19, enrolled during active disease. The CDR3 has the sequence CASSYNEGQGGYGYTF. In nucleotide form, the sequence is TGTGCCAGCAGTTACAATGAGGGACAGGGCGGCTATGGCTACACCTTC.